Listed below are T cell receptor beta chains from one sample, sequenced in a study of graft-versus-host responses after intestinal transplantation. Measured with immunoSEQ multiplex PCR; TCRdb has only the in-frame clones, and not every one. In the table there are approximately 89,000 clones, 80% to 95% of which are singletons. The material sequenced was PBMCs, taken 450 to 480 days after intestinal transplant. These receptors all stem from a human patient who received an intestinal transplant, so some T cells may come from the graft donor. Both conserved end residues are part of each CDR3. The order of the fields is CDR3 length, V gene, J gene, clone size, D gene, CDR3 protein, CDR3 DNA. The D gene is left open where the match is weak. Only some rows state a clone size, as once, few, many or a class for expanded clones.

>14|TRBV5-1|TRBJ1-1|-|TRBD1
CASSLRTGSTEAFF
TGCGCCAGCAGCTTGAGGACAGGGAGCACTGAAGCTTTCTTT
>13|TRBV29-1|TRBJ2-7|once|-
CSVKGGEAYEQYF
TGCAGCGTTAAAGGGGGGGAGGCCTACGAGCAGTACTTC
>15|TRBV28|TRBJ2-7|-|TRBD2
CASSVLAGVRYEQYF
TGTGCCAGCAGTGTTCTAGCGGGGGTCCGCTACGAGCAGTACTTC
>15|TRBV5-6|TRBJ1-6|-|-
CASSLAEFWDSPLHF
TGTGCCAGCAGCTTGGCCGAGTTTTGGGATTCACCCCTCCACTTT
>16|TRBV7-9|TRBJ1-1|-|-
CASRHGFLGKDTEAFF
TGTGCCAGCAGACACGGTTTTTTGGGCAAGGACACTGAAGCTTTCTTT
>16|TRBV5-6|TRBJ1-1|-|-
CASSLGWARANTEAFF
TGTGCCAGCAGCTTGGGGTGGGCCAGGGCGAACACTGAAGCTTTCTTT
>13|TRBV5-5|TRBJ2-7|once|TRBD1
CASSSDRAYEQYF
TGTGCCAGCAGCTCGGACAGGGCCTACGAGCAGTACTTC
>18|TRBV19|TRBJ2-2|-|-
CASGLGHVLRANTGELFF
TGTGCCAGCGGGTTGGGGCACGTCCTAAGGGCGAACACCGGGGAGCTGTTTTTT
>15|TRBV7-9|TRBJ1-2|-|-
CASTIEWGDFYGYTF
TGTGCCAGCACCATTGAGTGGGGGGACTTCTATGGCTACACCTTC
>11|TRBV7-9|TRBJ1-1|-|-
CASSLGALAFF
TGTGCCAGCAGCTTGGGGGCATTGGCTTTCTTT
>15|TRBV7-9|TRBJ2-1|-|-
CASRLGGFPGDEQFF
TGTGCCAGCCGCCTGGGAGGATTTCCGGGGGATGAGCAGTTCTTC
>14|TRBV7-6|TRBJ1-1|-|TRBD1
CASRLGTGYTEAFF
TGTGCCTCTCGTCTAGGGACAGGGTACACTGAAGCTTTCTTT
>14|TRBV10-3|TRBJ1-5|once|-
CAISEGQRNQPQHF
TGTGCCATCAGTGAAGGACAGAGGAATCAGCCCCAGCATTTT
>12|TRBV5-6|TRBJ1-1|few|-
CASRRGGTEAFF
TGTGCCAGCAGGCGGGGGGGAACTGAAGCTTTCTTT